The 22 T cell receptor beta chains presented below share a single source sample, sequenced in a study of T cell responses to AZD1222 COVID-19 vaccine. Profiled with immunoSEQ multiplex PCR; TCRdb holds only in-frame clones, not every one. The repertoire has 130,000 to 150,000 clones, 75% to 95% of them found once; the top ten carry about 3%. The source material was peripheral blood, sampled on day 0 of MenACWY control vaccination. These receptor sequences come from an adult in good health.

J is TRBJ1-2 and V is TRBV5-1; 7 bases are a match to TRBD1. Germline V gene sequence: CDR1 SGHRS, CDR2 YFSETQ. V lost 2 bases, J lost 2 bases, and 6 bases stayed unmatched. The CDR3 runs 15 residues. This chain's CDR3 is CASSFSDRRNYGYTF. CDR3 nucleotides: TGCGCCAGCAGCTTTTCGGACAGGAGAAACTATGGCTACACCTTC.

This clone was picked up one time. For the CDR3, the DNA is TGTGCCAGCAGCGTAGGGTACAGGGGCTCTCTAACCTATGGCTACACCTTC. It specifies CASSVGYRGSLTYGYTF. The chain recombines TRBV9 with TRBJ1-2, with 7 nucleotides matching TRBD1. Losses at the gene ends were 0 bases for V and 4 bases for J; bases not matched to a gene: 12. Germline lookup yields CDR1 SGDLS and CDR2 YYNGEE. This CDR3 is built from 17 residues.

The rearrangement joins TRBV9 to TRBJ1-5; 7 nucleotides align to TRBD1. Unmatched junction bases numbered 5, after V lost 3 bases and J lost 2 bases. In germline, CDR1 is SGDLS, CDR2 YYNGEE. This CDR3 contains 15 residues. The CDR3 loop reads CASSATGAGNQPQHF. DNA of the CDR3: TGTGCCAGCAGCGCAACAGGGGCAGGCAATCAGCCCCAGCATTTT.

This chain uses TRBV20-1 with TRBJ1-2, with D unclear. Germline CDR1 reads DFQATT; CDR2 reads SNEGSKA (reference sequence). The CDR3 loop spans 12 amino acids. CDR3 DNA sequence: TGCATCGCTAGTATCCAGAACTATGGCTACACCTTC. It codes for CIASIQNYGYTF.

In this sample, this clone turned up once. The rearrangement uses TRBV25-1 and TRBJ1-6; tentatively, D is TRBD1 (5 bases). There are 15 residues in the CDR3. The V end was cut by 4 bases, the J end by 5 bases, with 12 bases between. The germline gives CDR1 MGHDK, CDR2 SYGVNS. Here the CDR3 reads CASSASGPNNSPLHF. In DNA, the CDR3 is TGTGCCAGCAGTGCCTCGGGACCTAATAATTCACCCCTCCACTTT.

The chain joins TRBV18 to TRBJ2-7; D remains ambiguous. Germline lookup yields CDR1 KGHSH and CDR2 LQKENI. V lost 3 bases to trimming and J lost 1 base, with 13 bases between them. The length of the CDR3 is 15 residues. The CDR3 reads CASSPRTAGSYEQYF. The CDR3 nucleotides are TGTGCCAGCTCACCTCGGACCGCCGGTTCCTACGAGCAGTACTTC.

This clone was recorded a few times. The chain couples TRBV28 to TRBJ2-7; no clear D gene. Germline V gene lookup returns CDR1 MDHEN and CDR2 SYDVKM. CDR3 length: 16 amino acids. The ends were cut back, 5 bases at V and 0 bases at J, with 17 bases in the middle. The CDR3 region has the DNA TGTGCCAGCAGTATCCACCCCGGGCCCCCCTCCTACGAGCAGTACTTC. This gives the protein CASSIHPGPPSYEQYF.

The chain joins TRBV5-4 to TRBJ1-2; no firm D call. The CDR3 totals 13 residues. Germline CDR1 is SGHNT and CDR2 is YYREEE (reference sequence). The V gene lost 0 bases and the J gene lost 4 bases, with 7 bases spanning the gap. The CDR3 DNA reads TGTGCCAGCAGCTTGGGACGGACCTATGGCTACACCTTC. Encoded protein: CASSLGRTYGYTF. The whole variable domain, filled in from reference TRBV5-4 and TRBJ1-2, reads ETGVTQSPTHLIKTRGQQVTLRCSSQSGHNTVSWYQQALGQGPQFIFQYYREEENGRGNFPPRFSGLQFPNYSSELNVNALELDDSALYLCASSLGRTYGYTFGSGTRLTVV.

This chain uses TRBV7-2 with TRBJ1-1; no firm D call. From germline, CDR1 is SGHTA and CDR2 FQGNSA. The V gene lost 2 bases and the J gene lost 1 base, with 5 bases spanning the gap. This CDR3 is built from 13 residues. The CDR3 DNA sequence: TGTGCCAGCAGCTTAACATGGAACACTGAAGCTTTCTTT. Translation: CASSLTWNTEAFF.

This clone was observed once. V is TRBV6-5 and J is TRBJ2-7; maybe TRBD1 (5 bases). V gave up 6 bases and J gave up 7 bases, with 16 bases separating them. Per the germline V gene, CDR1 is MNHEY and CDR2 is SVGAGI. CDR3 length equals 13 residues. For the CDR3, the DNA is TGTGCCAGCAGCCGGATCAGGGCCAGGGAGCAGTACTTC. It codes for CASSRIRAREQYF.

The chain recombines TRBV27 with TRBJ1-1, with 9 nucleotides matching TRBD1. The CDR3 totals 18 residues. V dropped 3 bases and J dropped 1; count of bases not matched to a gene: 12. Per the germline V gene, CDR1 is MNHEY and CDR2 is SMNVEV (reference sequence). CDR3 in amino acids: CASSFLGQGNQGNTEAFF. The CDR3 DNA follows: TGTGCCAGCAGTTTTCTGGGACAGGGAAACCAGGGGAACACTGAAGCTTTCTTT.

The CDR3 reads CAALRGGTEAFF. For the CDR3, the DNA is TGTGCAGCGCTCAGGGGGGGCACTGAAGCTTTCTTT. V gene TRBV28 combines with J gene TRBJ1-1, with 7 bases that match TRBD1. The germline V gene encodes CDR1 MDHEN and CDR2 SYDVKM. The CDR3 totals 12 residues.

The V gene is TRBV4-1, the J gene TRBJ2-2; D is possibly TRBD1 (6 bases). There are 17 residues in the CDR3. V was cut by 1 base and J by 1 base, with 13 bases left in between. CDR1 is MGHRA and CDR2 is YSYEKL in the germline V gene. CDR3 bases: TGCGCCAGCAGCCAAGTCGGGCAGGGGCTGAACACCGGGGAGCTGTTTTTT. As protein: CASSQVGQGLNTGELFF.

The chain employs TRBV18 and TRBJ2-7; 7 nucleotides match TRBD1. The V and J ends lost 1 base and 5 bases, in that order; junction bases with no gene match: 8. Germline V gene data show CDR1 as KGHSH and CDR2 as LQKENI. CDR3 size: 15 residues. Written as DNA, the CDR3 is TGTGCCAGCTCACCACTCGCAGGGGGTAATAACGAGCAGTACTTC. Translating gives CASSPLAGGNNEQYF.

This clone was recorded only once. This chain uses TRBV9 with TRBJ2-7, with 10 bases that match TRBD2. V lost 2 bases and J lost 4; bases outside the gene matches: 0. Germline V gene lookup returns CDR1 SGDLS and CDR2 YYNGEE. This CDR3 comprises 13 residues. CDR3 residues: CASSVTSGYEQYF. As DNA, the CDR3 is TGTGCCAGCAGCGTGACTAGCGGGTACGAGCAGTACTTC.

This clone has a single count. CDR3 protein: CASSVTGTPQALDTQYF. The CDR3 DNA reads TGTGCCAGCAGCGTGACGGGGACTCCTCAGGCTCTAGATACGCAGTATTTT. This chain joins TRBV9 and TRBJ2-3, with D possibly TRBD2 on 6 matching bases. The CDR3 runs to 17 residues. Germline CDR1 and CDR2: SGDLS and YYNGEE. V lost 2 bases to trimming and J lost 5 bases, with 21 bases between them.

The V and J genes are TRBV11-2 and TRBJ1-2, with D tentatively TRBD1 (6 bases). CDR1 and CDR2 from the germline V gene are SGHAT and FQNNGV. Trimming took 7 bases from V and 5 from J, leaving 14 bases between them. The CDR3 covers 13 residues. In DNA, the CDR3 is TGTGCCAGCACCTACGACAGGCAGTATGGCTACACCTTC. Translating it yields CASTYDRQYGYTF. Looking up the rest from reference TRBV11-2 and TRBJ1-2 gives the full variable domain: EAGVAQSPRYKIIEKRQSVAFWCNPISGHATLYWYQQILGQGPKLLIQFQNNGVVDDSQLPKDRFSAERLKGVDSTLKIQPAKLEDSAVYLCASTYDRQYGYTFGSGTRLTVV.

The rearrangement links TRBV5-1 to TRBJ2-1; D remains unclear. This CDR3 has 11 amino acids. Germline loops: CDR1 SGHRS, CDR2 YFSETQ. V gave up 4 bases and J gave up 2 bases, with 1 base separating them. CDR3 nucleotide sequence: TGCGCCAGCAGCGCCTACAATGAGCAGTTCTTC. Protein: CASSAYNEQFF.

This chain uses TRBV11-2 with TRBJ1-3; 7 bases map to TRBD1. The V and J ends lost 1 base and 3 bases, in that order; junction bases with no gene match: 0. The CDR3 is 14 amino acids. CDR1 is SGHAT, CDR2 FQNNGV, per germline. The CDR3: CASSLGDSGNTIYF. CDR3 DNA sequence: TGTGCCAGCAGCTTAGGGGACAGTGGAAACACCATATATTTT.

The rearrangement uses TRBV11-3 and TRBJ2-5; D unclear. This CDR3 has 14 amino acids. The germline V gene encodes CDR1 SGHNT and CDR2 YENEEA. The V and J ends lost 5 bases and 4 bases respectively, with 14 bases between them. In nucleotides, the CDR3 is TGTGCCAGCAGCCCGCCCCGGTCTCCAGAGACCCAGTACTTC. Translated, it gives CASSPPRSPETQYF.

In this sample, this clone turned up a few times. The chain uses TRBV6-4 and TRBJ2-2; 11 nucleotides line up with TRBD1. Trimming at V came to 5 bases and at J to 4 bases, leaving 6 bases not matched to a gene. CDR3 length equals 16 residues. From germline, CDR1 is MRHNA and CDR2 SNTAGT. In DNA form, the CDR3 reads TGTGCCAGCAGTCCTGGGACAGGGGGAGGCACCGGGGAGCTGTTTTTT. It translates to CASSPGTGGGTGELFF.

The V and J genes are TRBV28 and TRBJ1-1, with a possible D match to TRBD1 (5 bases). Trimming removed 3 bases at V and 3 bases at J, with 14 bases between. Germline V gene lookup returns CDR1 MDHEN and CDR2 SYDVKM. The CDR3 has 15 amino acids. Here the CDR3 reads CASSFRGRSYTEAFF. The CDR3, as DNA: TGTGCCAGCAGTTTCCGGGGACGGAGTTACACTGAAGCTTTCTTT.